These T cell receptor beta chains were read from a single sample in a study of graft-versus-host responses after intestinal transplantation. Sequencing was performed with immunoSEQ multiplex PCR; in TCRdb, only in-frame clones are kept and a portion is missing. Of 15,000 to 19,000 clones listed, approximately 33% are singletons. This material consisted of alloreactive CD4+ T cells from a mixed lymphocyte reaction culture, taken before intestinal transplant. The receptors originated from a human patient who received an intestinal transplant. CDR3s include the opening cysteine and the closing phenylalanine or tryptophan. The order of the fields is J gene, D gene, clone size, V gene, CDR3 protein, CDR3 DNA. D genes are given only for firm matches. Only some rows state a clone size, as once, few, many or a class for expanded clones.

TRBJ1-4 | . | . | TRBV29-1 | CSVTTAKREKLFF | TGCAGCGTGACGACAGCCAAGAGGGAAAAACTGTTTTTT
TRBJ2-7 | . | few | TRBV6-4 | CASRIIGAEEQYF | TGTGCCAGCAGGATCATCGGGGCGGAGGAGCAGTACTTC
TRBJ2-5 | TRBD2 | few | TRBV30 | CAWSVSGPETQYF | TGTGCCTGGAGCGTTAGCGGGCCGGAGACCCAGTACTTC
TRBJ1-2 | . | few | TRBV4-3 | CASSQEKGSGYGYTF | TGCGCCAGCAGCCAAGAGAAGGGGTCTGGCTATGGCTACACCTTC
TRBJ1-1 | . | . | TRBV11-2 | CASTLNRANTEAFF | TGTGCCAGCACCCTTAACAGGGCGAACACTGAAGCTTTCTTT
TRBJ2-4 | . | . | TRBV19 | CASSIEKSTGVKNIQYF | TGTGCCAGTAGTATAGAAAAAAGCACTGGAGTGAAAAACATTCAGTACTTC
TRBJ1-1 | . | few | TRBV6-4 | CASSIRWNTEAFF | TGTGCCAGCAGTATACGGTGGAACACTGAAGCTTTCTTT
TRBJ2-3 | . | . | TRBV6-6 | CASSYPATDGTDTQYF | TGTGCCAGCAGTTACCCAGCGACGGATGGCACAGATACGCAGTATTTT
TRBJ1-4 | TRBD1 | few | TRBV11-2 | CASSPGCRGLVTNEKLFF | TGTGCCAGCAGCCCGGGATGCAGGGGGCTAGTAACTAATGAAAAACTGTTTTTT
TRBJ1-2 | . | once | TRBV6-1 | CASRVTGRYGYTF | TGTGCCAGCAGGGTAACAGGGAGGTATGGCTACACCTTC
TRBJ1-1 | . | . | TRBV6-1 | CASRGRWVGNTEAFF | TGTGCCAGCAGGGGAAGGTGGGTGGGGAACACTGAAGCTTTCTTT
TRBJ1-6 | . | . | TRBV6-1 | CASSKHAGDSPLHF | TGTGCCAGCAGTAAACATGCCGGGGATTCACCCCTCCACTTT
TRBJ2-7 | . | few | TRBV11-1 | CASSPGAGGQYF | TGTGCCAGCAGCCCAGGTGCTGGAGGGCAGTACTTC
TRBJ1-4 | TRBD1 | few | TRBV2 | CASRGQVATNEKLFF | TGTGCCAGCAGGGGACAGGTTGCAACTAATGAAAAACTGTTTTTT
TRBJ2-2 | TRBD2 | . | TRBV15 | CATSRGGLAGPGELFF | TGTGCCACCAGCAGAGGGGGTCTAGCGGGCCCCGGGGAGCTGTTTTTT
TRBJ1-1 | . | few | TRBV29-1 | CSVEVQGMNTEAFF | TGCAGCGTTGAAGTCCAGGGTATGAACACTGAAGCTTTCTTT
TRBJ2-7 | . | few | TRBV6-5 | CASSLRDGMDEQYF | TGTGCCAGCTCCCTTAGGGACGGGATGGACGAGCAGTACTTC
TRBJ2-3 | TRBD2 | few | TRBV5-1 | CASSLRTSGGRRTDTQYF | TGCGCCAGCAGCTTAAGGACTAGCGGGGGGCGACGGACAGATACGCAGTATTTT
TRBJ1-3 | . | . | TRBV9 | CASSPHRASGNTIYF | TGTGCCAGCAGCCCCCACAGGGCTTCTGGAAACACCATATATTTT
TRBJ1-4 | TRBD1 | . | TRBV18 | CASSLGQVAHEKLFF | TGTGCCAGCTCACTCGGACAGGTGGCTCATGAAAAACTGTTTTTT
TRBJ1-5 | . | few | TRBV18 | CASSQTGASDMGNQPQHF | TGTGCCAGCTCCCAAACCGGGGCTTCCGATATGGGCAATCAGCCCCAGCATTTT
TRBJ2-1 | TRBD1 | . | TRBV6-5 | CASSYGQGSANEQFF | TGTGCCAGCAGTTACGGACAGGGTAGCGCAAATGAGCAGTTCTTC
TRBJ1-2 | . | . | TRBV6-1 | CASRPQGFNYGYTF | TGTGCCAGCAGGCCCCAGGGTTTCAACTATGGCTACACCTTC
TRBJ2-7 | TRBD1 | . | TRBV18 | CASSQRSSPTGGTFYEQYF | TGTGCCAGCTCCCAAAGATCGTCCCCGACAGGGGGCACGTTCTACGAGCAGTACTTC
TRBJ1-1 | . | . | TRBV5-4 | CASSLGQGGTEAFF | TGTGCCAGCAGCTTGGGTCAGGGTGGGACTGAAGCTTTCTTT
TRBJ1-2 | TRBD1 | . | TRBV6-1 | CASSHGTGGGYGYTF | TGTGCCAGCAGCCACGGGACAGGGGGTGGTTATGGCTACACCTTC
TRBJ1-5 | . | . | TRBV28 | CASTWGALANQPQHF | TGTGCCAGCACATGGGGGGCATTGGCCAATCAGCCCCAGCATTTT
TRBJ1-1 | . | few | TRBV6-6 | CASSSDTEAFF | TGTGCCAGCAGTTCGGACACTGAAGCTTTCTTT
TRBJ2-5 | . | . | TRBV7-3 | CASSLSSTKETQYF | TGTGCCAGCAGCTTAAGTTCCACGAAAGAGACCCAGTACTTC
TRBJ1-5 | . | . | TRBV2 | CASSRGAQPQHF | TGTGCCAGCAGTAGAGGGGCTCAGCCCCAGCATTTT
TRBJ1-2 | . | . | TRBV4-1 | CASSPGRYREYGYTF | TGCGCCAGCAGCCCAGGTAGGTACAGGGAGTATGGCTACACCTTC
TRBJ1-2 | . | . | TRBV6-6 | CASEAGDYGYTF | TGTGCCAGCGAGGCGGGGGACTATGGCTACACCTTC
TRBJ2-3 | . | . | TRBV5-1 | CASSDSTSSTDTQYF | TGCGCCAGCAGCGACAGTACCTCTAGCACAGATACGCAGTATTTT
TRBJ1-3 | . | . | TRBV6-1 | CASSFRGLSGNTIYF | TGTGCCAGCAGTTTCAGGGGTTTATCTGGAAACACCATATATTTT
TRBJ1-2 | . | . | TRBV7-9 | CASSPRTAANYGYTF | TGTGCCAGCAGCCCTAGGACAGCAGCTAACTATGGCTACACCTTC
TRBJ1-1 | . | . | TRBV11-3 | CASSLGGGRNTEAFF | TGTGCCAGCAGCTTAGGGGGGGGCCGGAACACTGAAGCTTTCTTT
TRBJ2-1 | . | . | TRBV10-3 | CAISVGTSYNEQFF | TGTGCCATCAGTGTAGGGACTTCCTACAATGAGCAGTTCTTC
TRBJ2-2 | TRBD2 | . | TRBV15 | CATRPGTSGRENGELFF | TGTGCCACCAGACCCGGGACTAGCGGGAGGGAGAACGGGGAGCTGTTTTTT
TRBJ1-1 | . | few | TRBV5-1 | CASSLGWGTEAFF | TGCGCCAGCAGCTTGGGTTGGGGCACTGAAGCTTTCTTT
TRBJ2-3 | TRBD2 | . | TRBV2 | CASSATSGRRGTDTQYF | TGTGCCAGCAGTGCGACTAGCGGGAGGCGAGGCACAGATACGCAGTATTTT
TRBJ1-2 | . | . | TRBV7-2 | CASSQGFRDGKTYGYTF | TGTGCCAGCAGCCAGGGCTTCCGAGACGGAAAGACCTATGGCTACACCTTC
TRBJ1-2 | . | few | TRBV6-1 | CASRSDRDSKYGYTF | TGTGCCAGCAGATCAGACCGAGACAGTAAATATGGCTACACCTTC
TRBJ1-2 | . | . | TRBV5-5 | CASSDHREFHGYTF | TGTGCCAGCAGCGACCACAGGGAATTTCATGGCTACACCTTC
TRBJ2-4 | . | . | TRBV11-2 | CASSFQGNIQYF | TGTGCCAGCAGCTTCCAGGGGAACATTCAGTACTTC
TRBJ2-7 | . | . | TRBV6-5 | CASRSPDTYEQYF | TGTGCCAGCAGAAGCCCTGACACCTACGAGCAGTACTTC
TRBJ2-1 | . | . | TRBV7-6 | CASSPFGFEQFF | TGTGCCAGCAGCCCGTTCGGGTTTGAGCAGTTCTTC
TRBJ1-6 | . | few | TRBV18 | CASSTDNSPLHF | TGTGCCAGCTCAACTGATAATTCACCCCTCCACTTT
TRBJ2-1 | . | . | TRBV20-1 | CSAMWNEQFF | TGCAGTGCTATGTGGAATGAGCAGTTCTTC
TRBJ1-2 | . | . | TRBV6-9 | CASSYGSLYGYTF | TGTGCCAGCAGTTACGGGTCGCTCTATGGCTACACCTTC
TRBJ2-4 | . | few | TRBV7-9 | CASSLQGLAKNIQYF | TGTGCCAGCAGCTTACAGGGACTAGCCAAAAACATTCAGTACTTC
TRBJ1-2 | . | few | TRBV13 | CASRTGTVYGYTF | TGTGCCAGCAGAACAGGGACCGTTTATGGCTACACCTTC
TRBJ2-5 | . | few | TRBV7-3 | CASSFSGQETQYF | TGTGCCAGCAGCTTCTCAGGGCAAGAGACCCAGTACTTC
TRBJ2-7 | . | . | TRBV6-5 | CASSYRGGTGDYEQYF | TGTGCCAGCAGTTACCGGGGGGGGACAGGCGACTACGAGCAGTACTTC
TRBJ2-7 | TRBD1 | . | TRBV19 | CASSRGIGQGAFPENYEQYF | TGTGCCAGTAGTAGGGGGATCGGACAGGGGGCGTTCCCAGAGAACTACGAGCAGTACTTC
TRBJ2-3 | . | . | TRBV7-7 | CASSFAGADTQYF | TGTGCCAGCAGCTTCGCGGGGGCGGATACGCAGTATTTT
TRBJ2-1 | . | . | TRBV6-5 | CATSGLPAAYNEQFF | TGTGCCACTTCCGGGCTCCCAGCGGCCTACAATGAGCAGTTCTTC